The entry below gives a single T cell receptor beta chain sequence along with its context. This entry is derived from a study of cytomegalovirus exposure and HLA in healthy donors. 60 Vbeta and 13 Jbeta primers were used in PCR. Measured with immunoSEQ multiplex PCR; TCRdb has only the in-frame clones, and not every one. The sample includes under 45,000 clones. Sequencing used PBMCs. The sequence was collected from a male donor in good health and CMV-seronegative.

CDR3 amino acids: CASSDTGFSTIYF. DNA for the CDR3: TGTGCCAGCAGTGACACAGGGTTCTCCACCATATATTTT. The V and J genes are TRBV25-1 and TRBJ1-3; D is possibly TRBD1 (6 bases). CDR1 MGHDK and CDR2 SYGVNS come from the germline V gene. The V gene lost 3 bases and the J gene lost 9 bases, with 12 bases spanning the gap. CDR3 length: 13 residues. Full variable domain (remainder filled in from reference TRBV25-1 and TRBJ1-3): EADIYQTPRYLVIGTGKKITLECSQTMGHDKMYWYQQDPGMELHLIHYSYGVNSTEKGDLSSESTVSRIRTEHFPLTLESARPSHTSQYLCASSDTGFSTIYFGEGSWLTVV.